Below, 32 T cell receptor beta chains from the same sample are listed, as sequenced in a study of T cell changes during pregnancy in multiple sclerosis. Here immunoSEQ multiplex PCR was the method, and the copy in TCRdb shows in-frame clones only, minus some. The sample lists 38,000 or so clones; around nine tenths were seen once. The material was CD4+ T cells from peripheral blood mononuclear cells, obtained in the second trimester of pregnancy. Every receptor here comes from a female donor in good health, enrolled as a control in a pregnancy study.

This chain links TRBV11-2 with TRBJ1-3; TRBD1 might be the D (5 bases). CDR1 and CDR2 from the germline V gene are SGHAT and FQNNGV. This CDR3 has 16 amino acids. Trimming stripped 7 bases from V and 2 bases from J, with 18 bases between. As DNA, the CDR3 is TGTGCCAGCACCCAACCCGGGGGTGACCCTGGAAACACCATATATTTT. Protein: CASTQPGGDPGNTIYF.

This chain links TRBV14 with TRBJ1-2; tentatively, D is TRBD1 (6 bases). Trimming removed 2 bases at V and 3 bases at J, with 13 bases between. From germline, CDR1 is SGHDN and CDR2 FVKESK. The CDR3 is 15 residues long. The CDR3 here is CASSQSGVGHYGYTF. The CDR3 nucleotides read TGTGCCAGCAGCCAATCAGGGGTAGGACACTATGGCTACACCTTC.

The CDR3 spells CASSMSGQGTYGYTF. CDR3 DNA sequence: TGTGCCAGTAGTATGAGTGGACAGGGCACCTATGGCTACACCTTC. J is TRBJ1-2 and V is TRBV19; 8 bases match TRBD1. The CDR3 has 15 amino acids. The junction had 7 bases not matched to a gene; V was cut back by 3 bases and J by 4 bases. Germline V gene sequence: CDR1 LNHDA, CDR2 SQIVND (reference sequence). Combining the CDR3 with reference TRBV19 and TRBJ1-2 gives the whole variable domain DGGITQSPKYLFRKEGQNVTLSCEQNLNHDAMYWYRQDPGQGLRLIYYSQIVNDFQKGDIAEGYSVSREKKESFPLTVTSAQKNPTAFYLCASSMSGQGTYGYTFGSGTRLTVV.

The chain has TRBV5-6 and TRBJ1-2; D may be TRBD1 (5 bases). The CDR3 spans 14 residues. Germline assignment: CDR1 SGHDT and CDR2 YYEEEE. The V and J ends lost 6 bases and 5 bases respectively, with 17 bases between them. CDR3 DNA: TGTGCCAGCACCAGAAGGGGAAGTCCTTATGGCTACACCTTC. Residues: CASTRRGSPYGYTF.

For the CDR3, the DNA is TGTGCCAGCAGTCTCAATGGAGGCGAGCAGTTCTTC. This codes for CASSLNGGEQFF. The chain combines TRBV6-1 with TRBJ2-1; tentative D call: TRBD2 (5 bases). CDR3 length: 12 amino acids. The germline gives CDR1 MNHNS, CDR2 SASEGT. The germline V and J ends were trimmed by 5 bases and 10 bases, with 12 bases remaining between them.

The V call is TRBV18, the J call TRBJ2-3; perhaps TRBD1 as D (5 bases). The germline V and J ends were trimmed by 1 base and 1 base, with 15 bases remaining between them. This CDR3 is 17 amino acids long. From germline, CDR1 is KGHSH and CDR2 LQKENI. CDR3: CASSPRQGSRGTDTQYF. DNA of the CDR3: TGTGCCAGCTCACCACGGCAGGGTAGTCGGGGCACAGATACGCAGTATTTT. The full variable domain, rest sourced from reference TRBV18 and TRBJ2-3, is NAGVMQNPRHLVRRRGQEARLRCSPMKGHSHVYWYRQLPEEGLKFMVYLQKENIIDESGMPKERFSAEFPKEGPSILRIQQVVRGDSAAYFCASSPRQGSRGTDTQYFGPGTRLTVL.

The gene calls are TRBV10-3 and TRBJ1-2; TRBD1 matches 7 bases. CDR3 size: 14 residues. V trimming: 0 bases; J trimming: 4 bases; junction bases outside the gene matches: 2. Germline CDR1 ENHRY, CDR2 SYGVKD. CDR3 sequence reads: CAISESGTVYGYTF. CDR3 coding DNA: TGTGCCATCAGTGAGTCCGGGACAGTCTATGGCTACACCTTC.

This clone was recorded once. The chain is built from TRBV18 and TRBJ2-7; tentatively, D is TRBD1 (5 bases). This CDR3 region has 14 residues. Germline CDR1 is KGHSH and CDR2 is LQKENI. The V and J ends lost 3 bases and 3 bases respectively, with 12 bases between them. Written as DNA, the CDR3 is TGTGCCAGCTCACCTAGGGGTCCCATCTACGAGCAGTACTTC. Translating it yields CASSPRGPIYEQYF. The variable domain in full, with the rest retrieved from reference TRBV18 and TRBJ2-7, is NAGVMQNPRHLVRRRGQEARLRCSPMKGHSHVYWYRQLPEEGLKFMVYLQKENIIDESGMPKERFSAEFPKEGPSILRIQQVVRGDSAAYFCASSPRGPIYEQYFGPGTRLTVT.

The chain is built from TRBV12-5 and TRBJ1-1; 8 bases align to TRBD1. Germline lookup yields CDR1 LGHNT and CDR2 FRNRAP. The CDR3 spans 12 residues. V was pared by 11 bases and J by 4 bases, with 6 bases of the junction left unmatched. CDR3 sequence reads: CALRDRSTEAFF. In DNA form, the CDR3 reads TGTGCTCTGCGGGACAGGTCCACTGAAGCTTTCTTT.

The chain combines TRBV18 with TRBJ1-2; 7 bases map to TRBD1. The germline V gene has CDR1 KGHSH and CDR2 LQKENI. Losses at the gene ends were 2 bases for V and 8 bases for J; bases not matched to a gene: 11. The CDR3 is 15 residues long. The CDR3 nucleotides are TGTGCCAGCTCACCAGATGCCGGGACAGTGTGGGGCTACACCTTC. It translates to CASSPDAGTVWGYTF.

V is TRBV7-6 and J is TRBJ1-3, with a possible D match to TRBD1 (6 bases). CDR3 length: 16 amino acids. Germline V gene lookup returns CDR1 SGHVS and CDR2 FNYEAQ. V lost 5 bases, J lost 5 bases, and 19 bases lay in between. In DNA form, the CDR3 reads TGTGCCAGCAGCCCCCGCGATAGGACAGCCAGAAACACCATATATTTT. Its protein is CASSPRDRTARNTIYF. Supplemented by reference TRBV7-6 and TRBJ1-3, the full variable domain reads GAGVSQSPRYKVTKRGQDVALRCDPISGHVSLYWYRQALGQGPEFLTYFNYEAQQDKSGLPNDRFSAERPEGSISTLTIQRTEQRDSAMYRCASSPRDRTARNTIYFGEGSWLTVV.

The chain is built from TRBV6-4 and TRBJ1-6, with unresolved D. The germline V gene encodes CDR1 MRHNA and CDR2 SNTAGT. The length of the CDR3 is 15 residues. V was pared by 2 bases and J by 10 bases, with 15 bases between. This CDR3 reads CASSDQSSLGSPLHF. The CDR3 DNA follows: TGTGCCAGCAGTGACCAATCCTCTCTCGGGTCACCCCTCCACTTT.

CDR3 bases: TGCGCCAGCAGCCCGAAGGAGATGGGCAATCAGCCCCAGCATTTT. Protein: CASSPKEMGNQPQHF. The chain employs TRBV4-1 and TRBJ1-5; no reliable D call. The CDR3 totals 15 residues. The germline gives CDR1 MGHRA, CDR2 YSYEKL. Trimming took off 4 bases at V and 2 bases at J, with 12 bases between the two ends.

CDR3 loop: CASSLRAGENEQYF. DNA of the CDR3: TGCGCCAGCAGCTTGAGGGCAGGGGAGAACGAGCAGTACTTC. The V gene is TRBV5-1, the J gene TRBJ2-7; D possibly corresponds to TRBD1 (6 bases). CDR3 length equals 14 residues. Germline values: CDR1 SGHRS, CDR2 YFSETQ. Trimming left V 1 base short and J 5 bases short, with 13 bases between.

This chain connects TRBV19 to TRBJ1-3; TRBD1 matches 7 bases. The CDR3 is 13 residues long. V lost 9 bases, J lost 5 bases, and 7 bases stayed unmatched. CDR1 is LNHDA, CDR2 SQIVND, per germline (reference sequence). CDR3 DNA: TGTGCCAGAGAACAGGGGCGAAGAAACACCATATATTTT. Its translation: CAREQGRRNTIYF.

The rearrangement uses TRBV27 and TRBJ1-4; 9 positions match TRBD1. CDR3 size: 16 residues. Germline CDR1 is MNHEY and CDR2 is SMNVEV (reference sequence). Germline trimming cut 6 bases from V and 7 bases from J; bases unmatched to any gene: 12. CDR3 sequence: CASSGTGRLGGEKLFF. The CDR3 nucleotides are TGTGCCAGCAGCGGGACAGGGAGGCTGGGTGGTGAAAAACTGTTTTTT.

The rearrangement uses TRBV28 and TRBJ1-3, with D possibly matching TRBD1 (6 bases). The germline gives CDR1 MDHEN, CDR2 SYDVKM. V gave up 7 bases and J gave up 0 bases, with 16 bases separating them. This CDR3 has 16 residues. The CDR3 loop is CASKARTEFSGNTIYF. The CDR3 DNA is TGTGCCAGCAAAGCAAGGACAGAGTTCTCTGGAAACACCATATATTTT.

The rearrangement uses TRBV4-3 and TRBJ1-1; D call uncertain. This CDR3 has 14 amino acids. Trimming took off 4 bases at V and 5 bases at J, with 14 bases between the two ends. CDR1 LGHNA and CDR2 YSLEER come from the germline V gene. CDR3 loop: CASSLSSEGTEAFF. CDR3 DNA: TGCGCCAGCAGCCTATCTTCAGAGGGAACTGAAGCTTTCTTT.

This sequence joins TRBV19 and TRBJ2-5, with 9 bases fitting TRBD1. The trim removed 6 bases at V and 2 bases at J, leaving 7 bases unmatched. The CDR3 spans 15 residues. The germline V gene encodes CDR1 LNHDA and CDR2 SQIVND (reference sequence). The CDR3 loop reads CASSQGTGYQETQYF. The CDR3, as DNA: TGTGCCAGTAGCCAAGGGACAGGGTATCAAGAGACCCAGTACTTC.

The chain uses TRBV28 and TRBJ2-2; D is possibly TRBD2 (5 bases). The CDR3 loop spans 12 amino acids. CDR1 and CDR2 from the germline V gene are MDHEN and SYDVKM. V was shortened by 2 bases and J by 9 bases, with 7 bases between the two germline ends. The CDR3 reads CASSLRDRELFF. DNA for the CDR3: TGTGCCAGCAGTTTACGGGATCGGGAGCTGTTTTTT.

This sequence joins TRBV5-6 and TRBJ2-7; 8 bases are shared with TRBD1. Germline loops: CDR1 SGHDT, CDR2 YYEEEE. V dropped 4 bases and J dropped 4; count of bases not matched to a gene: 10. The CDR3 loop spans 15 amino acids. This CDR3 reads CASSARTGRTYEQYF. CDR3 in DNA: TGTGCCAGCAGCGCACGGACAGGGCGAACTTACGAGCAGTACTTC.

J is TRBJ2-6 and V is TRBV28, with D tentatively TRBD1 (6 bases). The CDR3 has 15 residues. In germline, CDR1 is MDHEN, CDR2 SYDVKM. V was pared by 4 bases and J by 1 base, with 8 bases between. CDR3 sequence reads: CASSSGQSGANVLTF. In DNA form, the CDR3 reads TGTGCCAGCAGTTCCGGACAGTCTGGGGCCAACGTCCTGACTTTC.

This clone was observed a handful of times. CDR3 nucleotides: TGTGCCAGCAGCTTAGACAGGGTGGACGTCCTGACTTTC. It encodes CASSLDRVDVLTF. This rearrangement joins TRBV7-2 to TRBJ2-6; D is perhaps TRBD1 (6 bases). V lost 1 base and J 11 bases, leaving 9 bases between the germline ends. This CDR3 comprises 13 residues. CDR1 and CDR2 (germline): SGHTA, FQGNSA.

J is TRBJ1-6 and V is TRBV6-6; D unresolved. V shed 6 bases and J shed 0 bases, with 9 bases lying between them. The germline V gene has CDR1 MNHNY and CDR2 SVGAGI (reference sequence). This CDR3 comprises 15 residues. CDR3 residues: CASRSLSSYNSPLHF. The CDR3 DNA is TGTGCCAGCAGATCACTGAGCTCCTATAATTCACCCCTCCACTTT.

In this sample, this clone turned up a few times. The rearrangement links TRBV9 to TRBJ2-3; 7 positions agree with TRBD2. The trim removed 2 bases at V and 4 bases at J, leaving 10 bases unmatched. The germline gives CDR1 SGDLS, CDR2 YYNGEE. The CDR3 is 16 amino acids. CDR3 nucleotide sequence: TGTGCCAGCAGCGTCCCCTCCGGGGGAGGGGCAGATACGCAGTATTTT. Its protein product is CASSVPSGGGADTQYF. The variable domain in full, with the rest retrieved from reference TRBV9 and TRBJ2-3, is DSGVTQTPKHLITATGQRVTLRCSPRSGDLSVYWYQQSLDQGLQFLIQYYNGEERAKGNILERFSAQQFPDLHSELNLSSLELGDSALYFCASSVPSGGGADTQYFGPGTRLTVL.

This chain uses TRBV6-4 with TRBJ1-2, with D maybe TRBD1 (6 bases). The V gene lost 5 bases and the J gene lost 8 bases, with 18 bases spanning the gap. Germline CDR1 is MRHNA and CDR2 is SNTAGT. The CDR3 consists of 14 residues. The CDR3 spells CASSRGGGSEGYTF. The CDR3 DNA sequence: TGTGCCAGCAGTCGGGGGGGCGGTTCGGAAGGCTACACCTTC.

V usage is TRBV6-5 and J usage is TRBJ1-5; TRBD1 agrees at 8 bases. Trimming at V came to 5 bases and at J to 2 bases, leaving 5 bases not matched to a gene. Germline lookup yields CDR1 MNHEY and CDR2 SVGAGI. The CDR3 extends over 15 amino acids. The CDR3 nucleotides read TGTGCCAGCAGTCTCAACAGGGGGGGCAATCAGCCCCAGCATTTT. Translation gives CASSLNRGGNQPQHF.

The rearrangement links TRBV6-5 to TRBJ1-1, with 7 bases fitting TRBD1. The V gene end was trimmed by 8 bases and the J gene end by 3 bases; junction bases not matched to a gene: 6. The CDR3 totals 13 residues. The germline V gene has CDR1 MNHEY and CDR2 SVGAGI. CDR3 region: CASGRGFDTEAFF. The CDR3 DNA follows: TGTGCCAGCGGCAGGGGGTTCGACACTGAAGCTTTCTTT.

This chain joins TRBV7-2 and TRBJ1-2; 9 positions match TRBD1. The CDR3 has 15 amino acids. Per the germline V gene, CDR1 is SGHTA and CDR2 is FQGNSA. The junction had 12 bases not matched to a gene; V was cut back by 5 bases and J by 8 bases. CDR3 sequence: CASSRGDRVGDGYTF. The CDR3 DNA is TGTGCCAGCAGCCGTGGGGACAGGGTGGGGGACGGCTACACCTTC.

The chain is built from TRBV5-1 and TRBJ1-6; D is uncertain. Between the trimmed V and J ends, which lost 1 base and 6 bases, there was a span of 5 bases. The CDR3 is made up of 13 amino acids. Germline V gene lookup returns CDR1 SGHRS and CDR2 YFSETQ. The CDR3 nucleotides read TGCGCCAGCAGCTTGACAAGTAATTCACCCCTCCACTTT. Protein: CASSLTSNSPLHF.

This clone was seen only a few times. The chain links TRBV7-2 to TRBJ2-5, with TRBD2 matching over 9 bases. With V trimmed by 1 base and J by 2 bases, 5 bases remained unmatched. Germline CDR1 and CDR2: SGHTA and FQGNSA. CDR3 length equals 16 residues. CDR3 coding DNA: TGTGCCAGCAGCTTAGGTCGCGGGGGGGCTCAAGAGACCCAGTACTTC. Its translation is CASSLGRGGAQETQYF.

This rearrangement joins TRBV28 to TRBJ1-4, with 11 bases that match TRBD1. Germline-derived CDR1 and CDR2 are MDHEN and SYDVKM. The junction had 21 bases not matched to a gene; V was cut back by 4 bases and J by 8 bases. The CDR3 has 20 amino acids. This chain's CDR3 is CASSSSYTGTGGGLKEKLFF. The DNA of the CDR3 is TGTGCCAGCAGTTCCTCATACACCGGGACAGGGGGTGGGCTGAAGGAAAAACTGTTTTTT. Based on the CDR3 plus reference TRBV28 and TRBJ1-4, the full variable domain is DVKVTQSSRYLVKRTGEKVFLECVQDMDHENMFWYRQDPGLGLRLIYFSYDVKMKEKGDIPEGYSVSREKKERFSLILESASTNQTSMYLCASSSSYTGTGGGLKEKLFFGSGTQLSVL.